This note documents a single T cell receptor (beta chain) sequence. In the study's own analysis: Using reference gene primer amplification, nucleated cell counts were estimated. Sequenced by immunoSEQ multiplex PCR; TCRdb stores in-frame clones only, minus some. V, J and clone size derive from that table, while D and trimming were established from the DNA sequence. Altogether 150,000 to 200,000 clones are present, around 84% being singletons, with the ten largest covering 3% to 3.5%. This specimen comes from a study of blood T cell repertoires in COVID-19. The CDR3 covers 12 residues. Germline-derived CDR1 and CDR2 are SGHDT and YYEEEE. Trimming removed 3 bases at V and 6 bases at J, with 9 bases between.

The receptor was derived from a woman aged 25 to 39 who had been exposed to COVID-19. The sequencing sample was made of PBMCs or T cells enriched from blood (not recorded which). The V and J genes are TRBV5-6 and TRBJ1-2, with TRBD1 as a possible D gene (5 bases). This chain's CDR3 is CASSSTRDGYTF. The CDR3 coding sequence is TGTGCCAGCAGCTCAACCAGGGATGGCTACACCTTC.